These T cell receptor beta chains were read from a single sample in a study of CD8 T cells in ankylosing spondylitis. In TCRdb, the 5' RACE reads were re-called with MiXCR into one record per CDR3 protein. This sample has about 540,000 distinct CDR3 sequences, with 12% found just once. Sequencing was carried out using blood, either unsorted or a sorted T cell fraction (not recorded which). The receptor source for this set is a male donor with ankylosing spondylitis. Both conserved end residues are part of each CDR3.

J,V,CDR3
TRBJ2-4,TRBV7-9,CASSPFRGSSKNIQYF
TRBJ2-5,TRBV24-1,CATSEPTGGEFYGTQYF
TRBJ2-3,TRBV20-1,CSALQGLSTDTQYF
TRBJ2-1,TRBV10-1,CASSDFGTGKDEQFF
TRBJ2-2,TRBV12-3/TRBV12-4,CASRLSGGLFF
TRBJ1-6,TRBV12-3/TRBV12-4,CASRGDSYNSPLHF
TRBJ1-1,TRBV29-1,CSVAGRNTEAFF
TRBJ2-7,TRBV10-2,CASRLAGGPMNEQYF
TRBJ2-1,TRBV11-3,CASSRFGGTYNEQFF
TRBJ1-4,TRBV2,CASSGTGAEKLFF
TRBJ1-1,TRBV18,CASSPLTIDTEAFF
TRBJ1-5,TRBV5-1,CASRSGTDNQPQHF
TRBJ2-5,TRBV12-3/TRBV12-4,CASSLNSQETQYF
TRBJ2-3,TRBV7-8,CASSPLASYTDTQYF
TRBJ1-1,TRBV5-6,CASNKLQGEAFF
TRBJ1-5,TRBV29-1,CSVDRSNQPQHF